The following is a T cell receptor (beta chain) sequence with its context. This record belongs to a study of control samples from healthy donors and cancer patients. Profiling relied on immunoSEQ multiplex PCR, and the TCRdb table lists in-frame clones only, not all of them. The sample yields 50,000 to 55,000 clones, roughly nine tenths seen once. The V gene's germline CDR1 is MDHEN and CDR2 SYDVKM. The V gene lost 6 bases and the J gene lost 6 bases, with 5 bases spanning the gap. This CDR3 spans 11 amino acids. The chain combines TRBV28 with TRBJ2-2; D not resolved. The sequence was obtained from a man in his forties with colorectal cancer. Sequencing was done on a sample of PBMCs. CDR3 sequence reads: CASSLSGELFF. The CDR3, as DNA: TGTGCCAGCAGCCTTTCCGGGGAGCTGTTTTTT. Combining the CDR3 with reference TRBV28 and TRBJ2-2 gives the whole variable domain DVKVTQSSRYLVKRTGEKVFLECVQDMDHENMFWYRQDPGLGLRLIYFSYDVKMKEKGDIPEGYSVSREKKERFSLILESASTNQTSMYLCASSLSGELFFGEGSRLTVL.